This T cell receptor beta chain was sequenced in a study of blood T cell repertoires in COVID-19. Across the whole study: Acute and convalescent COVID-19 specimens originated in the United States, Italy and Spain. PBMCs, B-cell-depleted T cells, or T cells provided the cDNA or gDNA that made up the material.

CDR1 and CDR2 from the germline V gene are MNHEY and SVGAGI. The CDR3 runs to 13 residues. V was clipped by 6 bases and J by 8 bases, with 14 bases between them. This clone showed up many times. In the original processing: Nucleated cell counts were estimated from reference gene primer amplification. The protocol was immunoSEQ multiplex PCR, while the TCRdb copy is restricted to in-frame clones and leaves out a portion. V and J calls and clone size are given by that table; D and trimming were obtained from the DNA. The sample shows 200,000 or so clones, roughly four fifths of them seen only once. Sequenced material: peripheral blood. The clonotype originates from a man aged 25 to 40 with active or convalescent COVID-19. The chain links TRBV6-5 to TRBJ1-5; no clear D gene. This CDR3 reads CASSFETGEPQHF. Written as DNA, the CDR3 is TGTGCCAGCAGCTTCGAGACCGGGGAGCCCCAGCATTTT.